The rows below give T cell receptor beta chains drawn from one sample of a study of OX40 agonist ivuxolimab in advanced cancers. TCRdb's copy holds only in-frame clones and misses some; the assay was immunoSEQ multiplex PCR. Altogether 69,000 or so clones are present, 85% to 90% being singletons, with the ten largest covering under 7%. The specimen comprised CD4+ or CD8+ T cells sorted from blood, sampled in a trial of the OX40 agonist ivuxolimab. These receptors came from an adult with an advanced solid tumor such as melanoma, head and neck, liver or kidney cancer. CDR3s include the opening cysteine and the closing phenylalanine or tryptophan. D genes are given only for firm matches. Where a row states a size, it is once, few, many or the class of an expanded clone; other rows omit it.

D gene	J gene	clone size	V gene	CDR3 DNA	CDR3 protein
TRBD2	TRBJ2-2	-	TRBV9	TGTGCCAGCAGCGATAGCGGGTTGAGGGACGGGGAGCTGTTTTTT	CASSDSGLRDGELFF
-	TRBJ2-5	-	TRBV28	TGTGCCAGCAGTTTATGGTTAGGACAGACCCAAGAGACCCAGTACTTC	CASSLWLGQTQETQYF
TRBD1	TRBJ1-5	few	TRBV27	TGTGCCAGCAGTTTATGGGGGACAGGGAGAAGGAGTATTAGCAATCAGCCCCAGCATTTT	CASSLWGTGRRSISNQPQHF
TRBD1	TRBJ1-5	-	TRBV2	TGTGCCAGCAGTGAAGGGACAGGGGAGAGCAATCAGCCCCAGCATTTT	CASSEGTGESNQPQHF
-	TRBJ2-1	-	TRBV6-5	TGTGCCAGTAAAGGGACCTACTACAATGAGCAGTTCTTC	CASKGTYYNEQFF
TRBD1	TRBJ1-3	-	TRBV7-9	TGTGCCAGCAGCCCGACCGGGACAGGGGGCACTTACTCTGGAAACACCATATATTTT	CASSPTGTGGTYSGNTIYF
TRBD1	TRBJ1-2	-	TRBV4-3	TGCGCCAGCAGCCAAGATATCGGGGACAGGGTCAGTTATGGCTACACCTTC	CASSQDIGDRVSYGYTF
-	TRBJ1-1	-	TRBV14	TGTGCCAGCAGCCCCGGGGGAGGCACTGAAGCTTTCTTT	CASSPGGGTEAFF
-	TRBJ2-2	-	TRBV10-2	TGCGCCTCGCAAGACCGCCTTAACCCGAACACCGGGGAGCTGTTTTTT	CASQDRLNPNTGELFF
TRBD1	TRBJ2-7	-	TRBV5-5	TGTGCCAGCAGCTTCACAGGGGGAAACGACGAGCAGTACTTC	CASSFTGGNDEQYF
-	TRBJ1-5	-	TRBV5-1	TGCGCCAGCAGCAAATGGACCGGGCAGCCCCAGCATTTT	CASSKWTGQPQHF
-	TRBJ2-7	-	TRBV25-1	TGTGCCAGCAGTGAAGGCAGCCCATACGAGCAGTACTTC	CASSEGSPYEQYF
-	TRBJ1-5	-	TRBV19	TGTGCCAGTAGCTTTTCTGGGACGGAACTGCTTTTTGGCAATCAGCCCCAGCATTTT	CASSFSGTELLFGNQPQHF
-	TRBJ2-7	once	TRBV27	TGTGCCAGCAGTTTTGGGGAAACCTACGAGCAGTACTTC	CASSFGETYEQYF
-	TRBJ2-1	once	TRBV7-9	TGTGCCAGCAGCTTAATTTATGCGGGTGAGCAGTTCTTC	CASSLIYAGEQFF
-	TRBJ1-2	-	TRBV19	TGTGCCAGTAACCCCACCGGGACGAACTATGGCTACACCTTC	CASNPTGTNYGYTF
TRBD1	TRBJ2-5	once	TRBV28	TGTGCCAGCAAACCCGGACAGGGCGGCCAAGAGACCCAGTACTTC	CASKPGQGGQETQYF
-	TRBJ2-1	-	TRBV6-5	TGTGCCAGCAGTTTTCATGAACGAAATGAGCAGTTCTTC	CASSFHERNEQFF
TRBD2	TRBJ2-5	-	TRBV4-1	TGCGCCAGCAGTTCTAGCGGGGGCCAAGAGACCCAGTACTTC	CASSSSGGQETQYF
TRBD1	TRBJ1-5	-	TRBV27	TGTGCCAGCACCCCGACAGGGAATCATGGCAATCAGCCCCAGCATTTT	CASTPTGNHGNQPQHF
-	TRBJ2-3	-	TRBV7-9	TGTGCCAGCAGCTTAGAAAACGGCGGCACAGATACGCAGTATTTT	CASSLENGGTDTQYF
-	TRBJ1-2	-	TRBV14	TGTGCCAGCAGCCAAGAAGTCTGGGACTATGGCTACACCTTC	CASSQEVWDYGYTF